This passage covers 15 T cell receptor beta chains from one sample sequenced in a study of CD8 T cells in ankylosing spondylitis. TCRdb re-derived calls from the 5' RACE reads in MiXCR, one entry per CDR3 protein. The sample includes some 37,000 distinct CDR3 sequences, around an eighth of them seen just once. Sequences were obtained from synovial fluid, either unsorted or a sorted T cell fraction (not recorded which). The receptor source for this set is a male donor with ankylosing spondylitis.

This chain joins TRBV18 and TRBJ2-1; D is possibly TRBD1 (6 bases). The V end was cut by 4 bases, the J end by 6 bases, with 16 bases between. CDR3 size: 15 residues. CDR1 and CDR2 (germline): KGHSH, LQKENI. As DNA, the CDR3 is TGTGCCAGCTCACTCCACAGGGTATTCTCCAATGAGCAGTTCTTC. This gives the protein CASSLHRVFSNEQFF.

In its sample, this clonotype was seen a few times. V and J are TRBV7-9 and TRBJ2-3, with unresolved D. V was clipped by 6 bases and J by 8 bases, with 12 bases between them. The CDR3 runs 12 residues. Germline loops: CDR1 SEHNR, CDR2 FQNEAQ (reference sequence). The CDR3 region is CASRASRSTQYF. The DNA for the CDR3 is TGTGCCAGCAGAGCCAGCAGAAGTACGCAGTATTTT.

This clonotype was seen ten or more times. This chain joins TRBV24-1 and TRBJ1-5; no definite D call. CDR1 is KGHDR and CDR2 is SFDVKD in the germline V gene. Trimming left V 2 bases short and J 5 bases short, with 6 bases between. The CDR3 extends over 13 amino acids. Written as DNA, the CDR3 is TGTGCCACCAGTGATTGGGGTTATCAGCCCCAGCATTTT. It codes for CATSDWGYQPQHF.

At least ten counts were recorded for this clonotype. The chain is built from TRBV6-1 and TRBJ2-1, with D possibly matching TRBD2 (5 bases). The CDR3 runs to 13 residues. V was cut by 5 bases and J by 5 bases, with 10 bases left in between. The germline gives CDR1 MNHNS, CDR2 SASEGT. The CDR3 loop is CASSRDHHNEQFF. As DNA, the CDR3 is TGTGCCAGCAGTCGGGATCACCACAATGAGCAGTTCTTC.

This clonotype was seen a few times. The V call is TRBV4-3, the J call TRBJ1-6; no clear D gene. Germline V lookup: CDR1 LGHNA, CDR2 YSLEER. This CDR3 has 16 residues. Trimming left V 0 bases short and J 10 bases short, with 16 bases between. CDR3 sequence reads: CASSQDRLTVRSPLHF. The CDR3 coding sequence is TGCGCCAGCAGCCAAGATCGATTGACGGTCAGATCACCCCTCCACTTT.

This clonotype has at least ten counts. This sequence joins TRBV5-1 and TRBJ2-7; 8 nucleotides match TRBD1. CDR1 and CDR2 from the germline V gene are SGHRS and YFSETQ. CDR3 length equals 13 residues. V gave up 4 bases and J gave up 3 bases; unmatched junction bases: 3. The CDR3 DNA sequence: TGCGCCAGCAGCCCGGACAGGGTCTACGAGCAGTACTTC. This translates into CASSPDRVYEQYF.

V is TRBV10-3 and J is TRBJ2-5, with D unclear. This CDR3 spans 20 amino acids. V was shortened by 4 bases and J by 4 bases, with 31 bases between the two germline ends. The germline V gene encodes CDR1 ENHRY and CDR2 SYGVKD. CDR3 in amino acids: CAISGPGPTHVTLLRETQYF. Here the CDR3 DNA reads TGTGCCATCAGTGGGCCCGGGCCAACACACGTTACATTACTCCGAGAGACCCAGTACTTC.

This clonotype was picked up one time. The chain employs TRBV5-1 and TRBJ2-7; D not certain. The CDR3 runs 13 residues. Germline lookup yields CDR1 SGHRS and CDR2 YFSETQ. Trimming stripped 2 bases from V and 2 bases from J, with 8 bases between. Here the CDR3 DNA reads TGCGCCAGCAGCTTCGAGACGGCCTACGAGCAGTACTTC. Translating it yields CASSFETAYEQYF.

This clonotype was detected only a few times. V usage is TRBV5-1 and J usage is TRBJ1-5; D not certain. This CDR3 comprises 15 residues. Between the trimmed V and J ends, which lost 5 bases and 3 bases, there was a span of 15 bases. The V gene's germline CDR1 is SGHRS and CDR2 YFSETQ. CDR3 amino acids: CASSFFPGNNQPQHF. Written as DNA, the CDR3 is TGCGCCAGCAGTTTTTTTCCGGGAAACAATCAGCCCCAGCATTTT.

The V and J genes are TRBV20-1 and TRBJ2-7; D not certain. The V end was cut by 6 bases, the J end by 3 bases, with 18 bases between. Germline values: CDR1 DFQATT, CDR2 SNEGSKA (reference sequence). This CDR3 contains 14 residues. The DNA for the CDR3 is TGCAGTGCCCGCCCTATTAAACATCTCTACGAGCAGTACTTC. The encoded protein is CSARPIKHLYEQYF.

The chain combines TRBV29-1 with TRBJ1-1; 12 nucleotides line up with TRBD1. Germline V gives CDR1 SQVTM, CDR2 ANQGSEA. Trimming cost V 7 bases and J 6 bases; bases outside gene matches: 6. This CDR3 comprises 13 residues. CDR3 region: CSAGQGASPEAFF. The CDR3 nucleotides read TGCAGCGCGGGACAGGGGGCGTCTCCTGAAGCTTTCTTT.

This clonotype was seen at least ten times. The chain combines TRBV4-1 with TRBJ2-6, with 7 bases fitting TRBD1. This CDR3 has 16 amino acids. Germline V gene lookup returns CDR1 MGHRA and CDR2 YSYEKL. V was clipped by 1 base and J by 2 bases; unmatched bases: 2. CDR3 nucleotide sequence: TGCGCCAGCAGCCAAGGACAGGGTACTGGGGCCAACGTCCTGACTTTC. Translation: CASSQGQGTGANVLTF.

This clonotype has just a few counts. The genes are TRBV9 and TRBJ1-1; D is uncertain. The V and J ends lost 0 bases and 3 bases respectively, with 12 bases between them. Germline V gene lookup returns CDR1 SGDLS and CDR2 YYNGEE. The CDR3 has 15 amino acids. The CDR3 sequence: CASSVVRGTDTEAFF. The CDR3 nucleotides are TGTGCCAGCAGCGTAGTTCGGGGAACGGACACTGAAGCTTTCTTT.

This clonotype was recorded at least ten times. The chain recombines TRBV6-1 with TRBJ2-3; D remains ambiguous. V lost 2 bases and J 0 bases, leaving 9 bases between the germline ends. The length of the CDR3 is 15 residues. The germline gives CDR1 MNHNS, CDR2 SASEGT. The CDR3 DNA follows: TGTGCCAGCAGTGAATATAGGGTCAGCACAGATACGCAGTATTTT. Protein product: CASSEYRVSTDTQYF.

This clonotype was counted many times. V usage is TRBV5-1 and J usage is TRBJ1-6; 11 nucleotides agree with TRBD1. Germline lookup yields CDR1 SGHRS and CDR2 YFSETQ. This CDR3 spans 15 amino acids. Trimming at V came to 4 bases and at J to 7 bases, leaving 4 bases not matched to a gene. CDR3 residues: CASSLGDRGNSPLHF. CDR3 coding DNA: TGCGCCAGCAGCCTGGGGGACAGGGGGAATTCACCCCTCCACTTT.